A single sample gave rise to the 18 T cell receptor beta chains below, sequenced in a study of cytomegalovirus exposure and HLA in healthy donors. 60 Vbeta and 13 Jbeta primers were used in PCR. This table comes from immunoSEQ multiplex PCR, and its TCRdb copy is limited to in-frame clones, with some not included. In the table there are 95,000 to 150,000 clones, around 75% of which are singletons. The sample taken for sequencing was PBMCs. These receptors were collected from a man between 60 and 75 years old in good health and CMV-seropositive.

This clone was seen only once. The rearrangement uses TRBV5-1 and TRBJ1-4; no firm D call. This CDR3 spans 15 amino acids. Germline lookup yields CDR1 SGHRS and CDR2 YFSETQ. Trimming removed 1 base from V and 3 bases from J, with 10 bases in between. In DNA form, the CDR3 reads TGCGCCAGCAGCTTGATACCCAGTCCTAATGAAAAACTGTTTTTT. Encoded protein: CASSLIPSPNEKLFF.

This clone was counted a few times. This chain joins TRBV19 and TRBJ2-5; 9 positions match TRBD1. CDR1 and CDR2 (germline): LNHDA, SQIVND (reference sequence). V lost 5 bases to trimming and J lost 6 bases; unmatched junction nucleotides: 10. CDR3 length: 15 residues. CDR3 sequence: CASSPSGTGMKTQYF. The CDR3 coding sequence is TGTGCCAGTAGTCCCTCGGGGACAGGGATGAAGACCCAGTACTTC.

Written as DNA, the CDR3 is TGTGCCAGCAGTCTGACTCTTCAGAGGGAGACCCAGTACTTC. Translated: CASSLTLQRETQYF. This rearrangement joins TRBV27 to TRBJ2-5, with unresolved D. The CDR3 has 14 amino acids. Trimming took off 5 bases at V and 5 bases at J, with 15 bases between the two ends. In germline, CDR1 is MNHEY, CDR2 SMNVEV (reference sequence).

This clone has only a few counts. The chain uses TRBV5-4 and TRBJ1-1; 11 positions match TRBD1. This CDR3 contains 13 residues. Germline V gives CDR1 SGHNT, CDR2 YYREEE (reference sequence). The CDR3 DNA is TGTGAGGGGGGACAGGGGGAGAACACTGAAGCTTTCTTT. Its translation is CEGGQGENTEAFF. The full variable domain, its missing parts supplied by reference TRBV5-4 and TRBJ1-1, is ETGVTQSPTHLIKTRGQQVTLRCSSQSGHNTVSWYQQALGQGPQFIFQYYREEENGRGNFPPRFSGLQFPNYSSELNVNALELDDSALYLCEGGQGENTEAFFGQGTRLTVV.

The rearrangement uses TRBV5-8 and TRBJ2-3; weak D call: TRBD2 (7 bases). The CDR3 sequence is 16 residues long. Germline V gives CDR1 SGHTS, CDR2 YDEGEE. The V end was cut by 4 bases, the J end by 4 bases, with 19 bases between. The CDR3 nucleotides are TGTGCCAGCAGCGTTGGAGGGCGGGGGCCCGCAGATACGCAGTATTTT. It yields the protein CASSVGGRGPADTQYF.

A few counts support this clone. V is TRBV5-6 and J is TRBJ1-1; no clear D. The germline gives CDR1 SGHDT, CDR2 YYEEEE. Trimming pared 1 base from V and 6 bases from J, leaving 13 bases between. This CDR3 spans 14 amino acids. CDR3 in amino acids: CASSLNLGGAEAFF. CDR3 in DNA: TGTGCCAGCAGCTTGAACCTGGGAGGCGCTGAAGCTTTCTTT.

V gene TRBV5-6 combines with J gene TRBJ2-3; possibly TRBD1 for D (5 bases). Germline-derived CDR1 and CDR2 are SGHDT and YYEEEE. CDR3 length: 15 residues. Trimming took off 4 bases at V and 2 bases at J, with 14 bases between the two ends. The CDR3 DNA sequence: TGTGCCAGCAGCCTGGGGCCTCCCCCCACAGATACGCAGTATTTT. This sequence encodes CASSLGPPPTDTQYF.

The CDR3 DNA reads TGTGCCAGCAGCGTAGCTTGGGACTCCGGACTGTTTTTT. It translates to CASSVAWDSGLFF. V usage is TRBV9 and J usage is TRBJ1-4; possible D gene TRBD1, 5 bases. The CDR3 runs to 13 residues. Germline assignment: CDR1 SGDLS and CDR2 YYNGEE. Trimming took 0 bases from V and 13 from J, leaving 13 bases between them.

For the CDR3, the DNA is TGTGCCAGCAGTAGGGGGTTGAACACTGAAGCTTTCTTT. It is translated as CASSRGLNTEAFF. The chain is built from TRBV2 and TRBJ1-1; D is possibly TRBD1 (6 bases). Germline V gene lookup returns CDR1 SNHLY and CDR2 FYNNEI. Between the trimmed V and J ends, which lost 5 bases and 0 bases, there was a span of 7 bases. This CDR3 comprises 13 residues.

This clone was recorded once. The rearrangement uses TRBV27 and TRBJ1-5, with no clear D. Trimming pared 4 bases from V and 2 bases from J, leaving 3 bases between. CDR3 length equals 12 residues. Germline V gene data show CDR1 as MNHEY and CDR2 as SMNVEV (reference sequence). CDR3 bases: TGTGCCAGCAGTTCGGGCAATCAGCCCCAGCATTTT. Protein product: CASSSGNQPQHF.

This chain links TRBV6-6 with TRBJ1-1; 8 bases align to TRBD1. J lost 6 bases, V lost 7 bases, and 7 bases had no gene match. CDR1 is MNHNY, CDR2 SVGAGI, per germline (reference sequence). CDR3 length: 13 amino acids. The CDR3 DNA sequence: TGTGCCAGCACTAAAACAGGGGGGGCTGAAGCTTTCTTT. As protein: CASTKTGGAEAFF.

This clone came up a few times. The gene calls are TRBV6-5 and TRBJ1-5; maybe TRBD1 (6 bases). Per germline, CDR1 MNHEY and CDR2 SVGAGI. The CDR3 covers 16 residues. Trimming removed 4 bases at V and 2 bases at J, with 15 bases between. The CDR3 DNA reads TGTGCCAGCAGTTCCGACAGGAGCAAAGGCAATCAGCCCCAGCATTTT. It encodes CASSSDRSKGNQPQHF.

The CDR3 coding sequence is TGCGCCAGCACCAGACTAGCGGGGGGCCGCGAGACCCAGTACTTC. Translated: CASTRLAGGRETQYF. The gene calls are TRBV5-1 and TRBJ2-5; TRBD2 aligns across 13 bases. The CDR3 covers 15 residues. The J segment lost 5 bases and the V segment lost 6 bases, leaving 7 bases of the junction unmatched. Germline V gives CDR1 SGHRS, CDR2 YFSETQ.

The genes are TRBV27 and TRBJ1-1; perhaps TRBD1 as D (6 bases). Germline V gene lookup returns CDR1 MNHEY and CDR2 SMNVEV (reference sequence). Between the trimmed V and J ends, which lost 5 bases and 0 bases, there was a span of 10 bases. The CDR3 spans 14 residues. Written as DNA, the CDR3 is TGTGCCAGCAGTGCAGGGGTCATGAACACTGAAGCTTTCTTT. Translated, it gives CASSAGVMNTEAFF.

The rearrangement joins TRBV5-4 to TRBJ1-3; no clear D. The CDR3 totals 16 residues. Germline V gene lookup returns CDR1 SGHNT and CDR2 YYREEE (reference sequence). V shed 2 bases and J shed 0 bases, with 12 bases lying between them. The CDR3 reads CASSFIGDISGNTIYF. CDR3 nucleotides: TGTGCCAGCAGCTTTATAGGCGACATCTCTGGAAACACCATATATTTT.

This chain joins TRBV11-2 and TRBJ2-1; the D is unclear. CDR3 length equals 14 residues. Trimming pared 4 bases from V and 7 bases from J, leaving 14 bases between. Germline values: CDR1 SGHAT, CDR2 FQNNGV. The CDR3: CASSSHTAKNEQFF. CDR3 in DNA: TGTGCCAGCAGCTCTCACACCGCAAAGAATGAGCAGTTCTTC.

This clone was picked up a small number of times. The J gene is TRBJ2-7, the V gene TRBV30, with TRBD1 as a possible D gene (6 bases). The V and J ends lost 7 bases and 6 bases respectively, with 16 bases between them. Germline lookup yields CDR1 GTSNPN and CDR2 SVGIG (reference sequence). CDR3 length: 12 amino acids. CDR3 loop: CAFGQSFVEQYF. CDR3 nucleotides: TGTGCCTTCGGACAGTCCTTTGTCGAGCAGTACTTC.

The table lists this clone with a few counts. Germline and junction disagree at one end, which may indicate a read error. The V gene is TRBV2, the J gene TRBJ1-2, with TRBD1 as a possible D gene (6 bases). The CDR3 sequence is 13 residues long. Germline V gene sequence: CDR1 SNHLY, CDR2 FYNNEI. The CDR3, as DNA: TGTGCCAGCACTTACAGGGACAACTATGGCTACCCCTTC. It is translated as CASTYRDNYGYPF.